The source of this T cell receptor (beta chain) is a study of early T cells in non-severe SARS-CoV-2 infection (dated by TCRdb to about 2021). With regard to the full study: TCR sequencing used bulk RNA from unsorted whole blood, so alpha and beta chains could not be paired.

Set within a cohort of healthcare workers in London, UK, this nested case-control study involved weekly PCR testing of nasopharyngeal swabs along with blood sampling. Healthcare workers were recruited between 23 and 31 March 2020, during the week of the UK lockdown, and were followed weekly for up to about 15 weeks. Beyond this particular receptor, the publication reports: VDJdb matching was skewed toward anti-spike CD8 responses, so virus-specific expansions were likely underestimated and private and CD4 specificities were missed.

The library was made by 5' RACE. Sequenced on a NextSeq 500. In the TCR library protocol, unique molecular identifiers were attached to individual cDNA molecules to correct for PCR bias and sequencing error. Both TCR alpha and beta chains were sequenced, and tight co-correlation was observed between alpha and beta sequence abundances in each sample. Turning to the authors' computational methods: Decombinator V4 was used to annotate TCR sequences for V gene, J gene and CDR3. Expanded TCRs were defined as changing significantly between any two time points under a Poisson model with p below 0.0001. TCR abundances were normalised to the total number of TCRs sequenced per sample and were expressed as counts per million. TRAV1-2 paired with TRAJ12, TRAJ20 or TRAJ33 defined MAIT TCRs, while TRAV10 paired with TRAJ18 defined iNKT TCRs. A search of VDJdb, accessed on 1 November 2021, was run for TCRs annotated to CMV, EBV and SARS-CoV-2, with TCRs annotated for multiple antigens excluded. TCRdb passed the public sequencing reads through fastp at Q25 and MiXCR, retaining productive beta sequences. Rows matching on CDR3 protein sequence are summarized as one entry with the most common DNA and genes. What appears here as the V and J calls and clone size reflects TCRdb's work, not the paper's. The sample table holds tens of thousands of distinct CDR3 sequences, of which more than 4.5% were seen once. Roughly 5.2% of the sample goes to the ten largest clones.

Including cysteine and phenylalanine, the CDR3 has 17 amino acids. Left in the record is the CDR3 DNA by itself, 51 bases read in frame from the first base. Looking up the germline V gene (reference sequence) yields CDR1 LGHDT and CDR2 YNNKEL. Trimming takes 1 base off V and 1 base off J; junction bases not matched to a gene: 7. This clonotype turned up a few times. What this receptor recognizes is not known. No much larger clone exists at a distance of one base, and base qualities are not known. Sequencing used whole blood. Recombination linked TRBV3-1 to TRBJ1-3, with TRBD1 matching 7 junction bases. The receptor was derived from an adult who was a healthcare worker with PCR-confirmed SARS-CoV-2 infection or an uninfected control (not recorded which). The bases read TGTGCCAGCAGCCAAGGATTAGACAGGGCTTCTGGAAACACCATATATTTT. It translates to CASSQGLDRASGNTIYF.